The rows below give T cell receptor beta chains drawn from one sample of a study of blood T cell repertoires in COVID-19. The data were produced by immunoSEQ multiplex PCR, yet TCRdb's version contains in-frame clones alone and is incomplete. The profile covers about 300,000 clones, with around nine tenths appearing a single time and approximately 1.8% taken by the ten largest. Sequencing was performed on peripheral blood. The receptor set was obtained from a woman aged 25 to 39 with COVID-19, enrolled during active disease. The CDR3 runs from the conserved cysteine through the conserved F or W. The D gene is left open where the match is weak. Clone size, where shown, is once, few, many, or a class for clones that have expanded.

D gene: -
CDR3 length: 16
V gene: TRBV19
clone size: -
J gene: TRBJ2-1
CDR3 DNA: TGTGCCAGTAGCCCTCGTGGGGGCGGGGGCTACAATGAGCAGTTCTTC
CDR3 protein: CASSPRGGGGYNEQFF

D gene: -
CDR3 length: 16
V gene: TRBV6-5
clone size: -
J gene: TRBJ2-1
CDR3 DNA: TGTGCCAGCAGTTACTCTGCGGGCTCTAGCCACAATGAGCAGTTCTTC
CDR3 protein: CASSYSAGSSHNEQFF

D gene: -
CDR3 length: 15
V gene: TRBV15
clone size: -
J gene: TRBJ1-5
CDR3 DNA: TGTGCCACCAGCAGAGATTTAGGGGGTTATCAGCCCCAGCATTTT
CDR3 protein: CATSRDLGGYQPQHF

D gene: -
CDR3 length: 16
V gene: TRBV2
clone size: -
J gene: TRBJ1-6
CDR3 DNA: TGTGCCAGCAGTGAATTGAGGGCCACCTATAATTCACCCCTCCACTTT
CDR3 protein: CASSELRATYNSPLHF

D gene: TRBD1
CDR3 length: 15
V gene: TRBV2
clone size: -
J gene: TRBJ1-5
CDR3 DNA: TGTGCCAGCAGCGACCGGGACAGGGGGCGTGAGCCCCAGCATTTT
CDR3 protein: CASSDRDRGREPQHF

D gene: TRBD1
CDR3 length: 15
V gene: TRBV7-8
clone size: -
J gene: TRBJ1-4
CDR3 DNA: TGTGCCAGCAGCGTAGGGACAGTTTATAATGAAAAACTGTTTTTT
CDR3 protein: CASSVGTVYNEKLFF

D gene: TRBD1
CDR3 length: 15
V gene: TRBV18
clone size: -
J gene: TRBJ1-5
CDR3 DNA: TGTGCCAGCTCACTTGGACAGGGTTTAGGTCAGCCCCAGCATTTT
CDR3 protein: CASSLGQGLGQPQHF

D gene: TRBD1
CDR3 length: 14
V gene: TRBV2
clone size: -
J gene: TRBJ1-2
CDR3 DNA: TGTGCCAGCAGACCGGGACAGGGGGCGAAGGGCTACACCTTC
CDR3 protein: CASRPGQGAKGYTF

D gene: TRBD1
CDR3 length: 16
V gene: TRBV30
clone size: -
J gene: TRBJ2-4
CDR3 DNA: TGTGCCTGGGGACCCCGGACAGGCTCTAGTGGGGACATTCAGTACTTC
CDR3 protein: CAWGPRTGSSGDIQYF

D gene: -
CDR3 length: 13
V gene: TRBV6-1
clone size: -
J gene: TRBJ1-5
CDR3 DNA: TGTGCCAGCAGCACAGGGCTTAATCAGCCCCAGCATTTT
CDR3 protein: CASSTGLNQPQHF

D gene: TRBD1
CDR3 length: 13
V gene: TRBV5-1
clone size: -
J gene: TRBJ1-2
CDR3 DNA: TGCGCCAGCAGCTGGGACGGACAGGGAGGGTCCACCTTC
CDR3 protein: CASSWDGQGGSTF

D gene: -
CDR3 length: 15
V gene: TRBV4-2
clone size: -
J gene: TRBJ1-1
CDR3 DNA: TGTGCCAGCAGCCCCATACTCCGGGAAAACACTGAAGCTTTCTTT
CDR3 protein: CASSPILRENTEAFF

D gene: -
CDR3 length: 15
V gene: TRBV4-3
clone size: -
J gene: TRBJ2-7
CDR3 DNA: TGCGCCAGCAGCCCAAACAGCGGTACGGCCTACGAGCAGTACTTC
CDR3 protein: CASSPNSGTAYEQYF

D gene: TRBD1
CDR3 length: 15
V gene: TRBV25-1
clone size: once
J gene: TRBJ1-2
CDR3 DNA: TGTGCCAACCCACTTTACCCGACAGGGCGCTATGGCTACACCTTC
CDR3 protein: CANPLYPTGRYGYTF

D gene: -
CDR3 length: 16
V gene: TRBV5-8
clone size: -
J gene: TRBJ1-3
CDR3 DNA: TGTGCCAGCAGCTCGACAGCGACAAGTGCCGGGGGCACCATATATTTT
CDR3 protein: CASSSTATSAGGTIYF

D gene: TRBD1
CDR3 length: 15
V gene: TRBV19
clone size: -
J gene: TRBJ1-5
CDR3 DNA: TGTGCCAGTAGTATAAGGCGGGACAGGGGCCAGCCCCAGCATTTT
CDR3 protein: CASSIRRDRGQPQHF

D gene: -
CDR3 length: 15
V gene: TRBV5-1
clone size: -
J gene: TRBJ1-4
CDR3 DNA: TGCGCCAGCAGCCGGCGTTCGGCAGCGAATGAAAAACTGTTTTTT
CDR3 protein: CASSRRSAANEKLFF

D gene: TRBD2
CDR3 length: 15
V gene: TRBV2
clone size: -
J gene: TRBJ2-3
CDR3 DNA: TGTGCCAGCAGAGTTAGCGGGGGGCGCACAGATACGCAGTATTTT
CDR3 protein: CASRVSGGRTDTQYF

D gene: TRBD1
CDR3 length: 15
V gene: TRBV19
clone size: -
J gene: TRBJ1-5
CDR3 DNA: TGTGCCAGTAGTGAATGGACAGGGCACAATCAGCCCCAGCATTTT
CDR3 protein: CASSEWTGHNQPQHF

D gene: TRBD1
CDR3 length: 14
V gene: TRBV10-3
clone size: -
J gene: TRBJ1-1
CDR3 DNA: TGTGCCATCAGATCCGCCCAGACAGGGAGTGAAGCTTTCTTT
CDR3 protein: CAIRSAQTGSEAFF

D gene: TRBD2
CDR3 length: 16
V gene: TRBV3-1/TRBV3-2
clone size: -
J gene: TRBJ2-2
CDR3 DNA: TGTGCCAGCAGCCAAGAGGCGGGACTAGCTGGCGGGGAGCTGTTTTTT
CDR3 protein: CASSQEAGLAGGELFF

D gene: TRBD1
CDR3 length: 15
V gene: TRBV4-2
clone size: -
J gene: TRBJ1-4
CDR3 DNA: TGTGCCAGCAGCCAACGAAGACAGGGCGATGAAAAACTGTTTTTT
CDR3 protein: CASSQRRQGDEKLFF

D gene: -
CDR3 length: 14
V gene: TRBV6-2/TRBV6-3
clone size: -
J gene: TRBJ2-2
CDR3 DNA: TGTGCCAGCAGTTACATCGGGGACACCGGGGAGCTGTTTTTT
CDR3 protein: CASSYIGDTGELFF

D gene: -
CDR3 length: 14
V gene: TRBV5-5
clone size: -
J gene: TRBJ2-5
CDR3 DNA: TGTGCCAGCAGTCGGGGATCTACACAAGAGACCCAGTACTTC
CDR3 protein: CASSRGSTQETQYF

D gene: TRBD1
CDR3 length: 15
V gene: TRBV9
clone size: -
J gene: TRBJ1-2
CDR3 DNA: TGTGCCAGCAGCTCACAGGGGACAGGGAAATATGGCTACACCTTC
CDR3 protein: CASSSQGTGKYGYTF

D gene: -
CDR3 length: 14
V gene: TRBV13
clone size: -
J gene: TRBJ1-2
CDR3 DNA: TGTGCCAGCAGCTTAGGTCCCCGACCGGAGGGCTACACCTTC
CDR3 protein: CASSLGPRPEGYTF

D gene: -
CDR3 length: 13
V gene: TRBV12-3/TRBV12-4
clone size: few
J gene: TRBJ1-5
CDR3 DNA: TGTGCCAGCAGCACAGGGTTAAGTCAGCCCCAGCATTTT
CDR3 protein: CASSTGLSQPQHF

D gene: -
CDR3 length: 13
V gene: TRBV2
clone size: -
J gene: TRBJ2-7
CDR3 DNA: TGTGCCAGCAGTGAAAGGGGCAGGGGCGAGCAGTACTTC
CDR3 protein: CASSERGRGEQYF

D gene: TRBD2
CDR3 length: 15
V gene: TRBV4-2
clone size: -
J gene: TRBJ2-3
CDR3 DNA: TGTGCCAGCAGGACTAGCGGGGGGGCCGGGGATACGCAGTATTTT
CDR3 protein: CASRTSGGAGDTQYF

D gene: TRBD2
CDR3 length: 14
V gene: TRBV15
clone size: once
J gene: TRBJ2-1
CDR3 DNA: TGTGCCACCAGCAGAGAAACGACTAGCCGTGAGCAGTTCTTC
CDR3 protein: CATSRETTSREQFF

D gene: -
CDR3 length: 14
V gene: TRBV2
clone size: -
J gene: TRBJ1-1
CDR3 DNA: TGTGCCAGCAGTGAGGGCAGTGTGAACACTGAAGCTTTCTTT
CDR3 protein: CASSEGSVNTEAFF

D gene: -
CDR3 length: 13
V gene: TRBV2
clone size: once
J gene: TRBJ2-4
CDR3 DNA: TGTGCCAGCAGTTCGGGACAAAAAAACATTCAGTACTTC
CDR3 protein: CASSSGQKNIQYF

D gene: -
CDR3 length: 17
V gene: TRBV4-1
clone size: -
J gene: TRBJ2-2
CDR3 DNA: TGCGCCAGCAGCCAAGCCCCGGGACTTCCCAACACCGGGGAGCTGTTTTTT
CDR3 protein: CASSQAPGLPNTGELFF

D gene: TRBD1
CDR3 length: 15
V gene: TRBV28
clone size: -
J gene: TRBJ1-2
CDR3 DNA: TGTGCCAGCACCCCCGGGACAGGGGTAGTCTATGGCTACACCTTC
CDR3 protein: CASTPGTGVVYGYTF

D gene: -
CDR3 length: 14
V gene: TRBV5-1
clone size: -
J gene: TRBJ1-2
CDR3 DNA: TGCGCCAGCAGCTTGGACCCTACTAACTATGGCTACACCTTC
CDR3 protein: CASSLDPTNYGYTF

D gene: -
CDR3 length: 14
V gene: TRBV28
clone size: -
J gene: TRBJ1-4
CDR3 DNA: TGTGCCAGCAGTTTACCGGGACTGGGGGAAAAACTGTTTTTT
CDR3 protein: CASSLPGLGEKLFF

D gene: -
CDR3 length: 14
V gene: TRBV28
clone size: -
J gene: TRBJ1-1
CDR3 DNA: TGTGCCAGCACCCGATGGGAGGGGAGGGCTGAAGCTTTCTTT
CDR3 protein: CASTRWEGRAEAFF

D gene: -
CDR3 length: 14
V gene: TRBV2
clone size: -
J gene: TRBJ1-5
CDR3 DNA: TGTGCCAGCAAAGACAGAGAAGGGTACCAGCCCCAGCATTTT
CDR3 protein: CASKDREGYQPQHF

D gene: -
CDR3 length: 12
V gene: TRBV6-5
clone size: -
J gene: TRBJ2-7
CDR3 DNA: TGTGCCAGCAGTTCAACAGGGAACGAGCAGTACTTC
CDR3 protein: CASSSTGNEQYF

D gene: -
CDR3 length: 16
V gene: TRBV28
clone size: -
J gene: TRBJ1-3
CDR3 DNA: TGTGCCAGCAGTTATCCGGACAGCACCTCTGGAAACACCATATATTTT
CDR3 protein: CASSYPDSTSGNTIYF

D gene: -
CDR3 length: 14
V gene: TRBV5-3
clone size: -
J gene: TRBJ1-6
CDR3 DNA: TGTGCCAGAAGCGACGCAGGGTATAATTCACCCCTCCACTTT
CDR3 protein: CARSDAGYNSPLHF

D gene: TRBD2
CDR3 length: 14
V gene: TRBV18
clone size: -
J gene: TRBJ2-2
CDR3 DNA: TGTGCCAGCTCACCGAGCGGGGGAGCCGGGGAGCTGTTTTTT
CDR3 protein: CASSPSGGAGELFF

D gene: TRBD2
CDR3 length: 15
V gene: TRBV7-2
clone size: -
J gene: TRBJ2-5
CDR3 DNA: TGTGCCAGCAGCTTAACCCCGGGGGGTCAAGAGACCCAGTACTTC
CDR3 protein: CASSLTPGGQETQYF

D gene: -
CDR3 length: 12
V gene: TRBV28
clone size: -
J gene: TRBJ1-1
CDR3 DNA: TGTGCCAGCAGTTTATGGACATTTGAAGCTTTCTTT
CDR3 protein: CASSLWTFEAFF

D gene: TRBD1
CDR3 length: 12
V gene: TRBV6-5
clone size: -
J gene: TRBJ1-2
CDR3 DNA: TGTGCCAGCCACAGGGGAACTTACGGCTACACCTTC
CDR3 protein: CASHRGTYGYTF

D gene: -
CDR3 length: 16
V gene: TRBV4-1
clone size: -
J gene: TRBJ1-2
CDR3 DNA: TGCGCCAGCAGCCAAGTATCTCCCTCCAGGGTCGGCGGCTACACCTTC
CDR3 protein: CASSQVSPSRVGGYTF

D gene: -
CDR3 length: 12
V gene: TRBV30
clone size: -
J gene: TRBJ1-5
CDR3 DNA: TGTGCCTGGAGTAATATCTCAGTGCCCCAGCATTTT
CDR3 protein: CAWSNISVPQHF

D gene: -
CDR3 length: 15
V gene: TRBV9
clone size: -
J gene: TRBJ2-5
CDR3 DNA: TGTGCCAGCAGCGTAGGGACAGTTCTCGTAGAGACCCAGTACTTC
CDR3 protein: CASSVGTVLVETQYF

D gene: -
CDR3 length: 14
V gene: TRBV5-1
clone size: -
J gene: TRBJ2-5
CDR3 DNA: TGCGCCAGCAGCTCCGGGACAAATAAAGAGACCCAGTACTTC
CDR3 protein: CASSSGTNKETQYF

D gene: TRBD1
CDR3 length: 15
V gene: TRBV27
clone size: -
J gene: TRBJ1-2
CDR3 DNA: TGTGCCAGCAGTTACAACAGGGGGTATAACTATGGCTACACCTTC
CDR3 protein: CASSYNRGYNYGYTF

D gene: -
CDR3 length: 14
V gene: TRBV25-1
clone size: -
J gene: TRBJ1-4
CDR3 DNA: TGTGCCAGCAGTGAATTTCAGGGGAAGGAAAAACTGTTTTTT
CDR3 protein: CASSEFQGKEKLFF

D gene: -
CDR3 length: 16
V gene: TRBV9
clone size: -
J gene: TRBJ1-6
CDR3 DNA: TGTGCCAGCAGCCCCCGGGACACCGCTTTTAATCCACCCCTCCACTTT
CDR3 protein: CASSPRDTAFNPPLHF

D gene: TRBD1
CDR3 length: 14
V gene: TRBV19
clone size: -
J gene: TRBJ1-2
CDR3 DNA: TGTGCCAGTACTCCTGGGACAGGGGCCTATGGCTACACCTTC
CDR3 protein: CASTPGTGAYGYTF

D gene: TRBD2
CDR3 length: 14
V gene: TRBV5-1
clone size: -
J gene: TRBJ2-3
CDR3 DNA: TGCGCCAGCAGCACTAGCGGGGGCACAGATACGCAGTATTTT
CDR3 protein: CASSTSGGTDTQYF

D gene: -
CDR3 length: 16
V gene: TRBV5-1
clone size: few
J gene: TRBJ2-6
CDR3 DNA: TGCGCCAGCAGCTTGGAAGGAGGCTCTGGGGCCAACGTCCTGACTTTC
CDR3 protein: CASSLEGGSGANVLTF

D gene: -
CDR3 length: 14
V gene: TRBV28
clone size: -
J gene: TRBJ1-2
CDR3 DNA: -
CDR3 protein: CASSSSGQFYGYTF

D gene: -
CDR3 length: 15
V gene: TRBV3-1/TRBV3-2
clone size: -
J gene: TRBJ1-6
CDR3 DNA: TGTGCCAGCAGCCAAGATGGGGGCTCTAACTCACCCCTCCACTTT
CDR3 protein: CASSQDGGSNSPLHF